A single TCR beta chain is shown here with its context. This sample stems from a study of cytomegalovirus exposure and HLA in healthy donors. Profiling relied on immunoSEQ multiplex PCR, and the TCRdb table lists in-frame clones only, not all of them. The sample comprises about 120,000 clones, over 75% of which are singletons, and around 1.9% rests with the top ten. The specimen was PBMCs. This TCR derives from a young woman in good health and CMV-seronegative.

The CDR3 DNA reads as TGCGCCAGCAGCGCAGGACAGGGAGGCTACGAGCAGTACTTC. This gives the protein CASSAGQGGYEQYF. The chain links TRBV5-1 to TRBJ2-7; 8 bases map to TRBD1. The CDR3 length is 14 residues. In germline, CDR1 is SGHRS, CDR2 YFSETQ. J lost 3 bases, V lost 4 bases, and 6 bases had no gene match.